Each of the 13 T cell receptor beta chains below was sequenced from the same sample in a study of blood T cell repertoires in COVID-19. TCRdb's table, derived via immunoSEQ multiplex PCR, lists solely in-frame clones and lacks some. The sample holds around 240,000 clones, 75% to 90% seen once. Sequenced input: PBMCs or T cells enriched from blood (not recorded which). The receptors here all came from a man between 45 and 60 years old who had been exposed to COVID-19.

This clone was counted only a few times. J is TRBJ1-2 and V is TRBV7-3; D not certain. V was pared by 0 bases and J by 7 bases, with 6 bases between. CDR1 and CDR2 (germline): SGHTA, FQGTGA. The CDR3 sequence is 12 residues long. The chain's CDR3 is CASSLTGSGYTF. The CDR3 bases are TGTGCCAGCAGCTTAACAGGGAGTGGCTACACCTTC.

CDR3: CASSPKAVLGFQETQYF. For the CDR3, the DNA is TGTGCCAGCAGCCCGAAGGCGGTACTGGGTTTCCAAGAGACCCAGTACTTC. The chain is built from TRBV3-1 (or the pseudogene TRBV3-2) and TRBJ2-5; D is uncertain. This CDR3 contains 17 residues. V dropped 4 bases and J dropped 1 base, with 19 bases sitting between them. Germline V gives CDR1 LGHDT, CDR2 YNNKEL (reference sequence).

The chain links TRBV27 to TRBJ2-1; 9 bases are shared with TRBD2. Germline lookup yields CDR1 MNHEY and CDR2 SMNVEV (reference sequence). Germline trimming cut 8 bases from V and 8 bases from J; bases unmatched to any gene: 7. The CDR3 consists of 13 residues. The CDR3 DNA follows: TGTGCCAGCGGACCGGGACTAGCTCATGAGCAGTTCTTC. It encodes CASGPGLAHEQFF.

In this sample, this clone turned up once. The chain recombines TRBV5-1 with TRBJ1-5; tentative D call: TRBD1 (6 bases). The CDR3 contains 15 residues. Per the germline V gene, CDR1 is SGHRS and CDR2 is YFSETQ. Trimming left V 4 bases short and J 2 bases short, with 13 bases between. The CDR3, as DNA: TGCGCCAGCAGCCTCAGGGGTTTGGGCAATCAGCCCCAGCATTTT. Its translation: CASSLRGLGNQPQHF.

V is TRBV3-1 (or the pseudogene TRBV3-2) and J is TRBJ1-5, with D perhaps matching TRBD1 (6 bases). Germline assignment: CDR1 LGHDT and CDR2 YNNKEL (reference sequence). CDR3 size: 16 residues. V was cut by 4 bases and J by 1 base, with 14 bases left in between. The CDR3 loop is CASSRSFGGSNQPQHF. Written as DNA, the CDR3 is TGTGCCAGCAGCCGTTCCTTTGGGGGCAGCAATCAGCCCCAGCATTTT.

The J gene is TRBJ2-5, the V gene TRBV30; TRBD2 agrees at 10 bases. J lost 5 bases, V lost 0 bases, and 3 bases had no gene match. The CDR3 totals 14 residues. In germline, CDR1 is GTSNPN, CDR2 SVGIG (reference sequence). CDR3 DNA sequence: TGTGCCTGGAGTGTTTCTAGCGGGAGTGAGACCCAGTACTTC. This codes for CAWSVSSGSETQYF.

This rearrangement joins TRBV9 to TRBJ2-1, with 11 bases identical to TRBD2. The germline gives CDR1 SGDLS, CDR2 YYNGEE. The ends lost 3 bases at V and 4 bases at J; junction bases unmatched: 3. This CDR3 contains 15 residues. The CDR3 region has the DNA TGTGCCAGCAGCGCGGGACTAGCGGAATACAATGAGCAGTTCTTC. This gives the protein CASSAGLAEYNEQFF.

The chain couples TRBV5-6 to TRBJ2-3, with D perhaps matching TRBD2 (5 bases). Deletions cut 0 bases from V and 0 bases from J, with 11 bases between. Per germline, CDR1 SGHDT and CDR2 YYEEEE. The CDR3 is 16 amino acids. CDR3 DNA sequence: TGTGCCAGCAGCTTGGCCTCTACTAGGAGCACAGATACGCAGTATTTT. It translates to CASSLASTRSTDTQYF.

The DNA of the CDR3 is TGTGCCAGCAGCCACCGGGGGAGAGATGAAAAACTGTTTTTT. Its translation: CASSHRGRDEKLFF. This rearrangement joins TRBV7-9 to TRBJ1-4; D might be TRBD1 (5 bases). V was trimmed by 5 bases and J by 6 bases, leaving 13 bases between them. The germline V gene has CDR1 SEHNR and CDR2 FQNEAQ (reference sequence). This CDR3 has 14 residues.

This sequence joins TRBV10-3 and TRBJ2-7, with D possibly matching TRBD2 (5 bases). CDR1 is ENHRY, CDR2 SYGVKD, per germline. Trimming took 8 bases from V and 0 from J, leaving 11 bases between them. The CDR3 covers 13 residues. The CDR3 here is CAIATGSSYEQYF. The CDR3 coding sequence is TGTGCCATCGCCACGGGAAGCTCCTACGAGCAGTACTTC.

This clone was counted a few times. This chain links TRBV7-9 with TRBJ2-7; 8 bases fit TRBD1. The germline gives CDR1 SEHNR, CDR2 FQNEAQ (reference sequence). V lost 4 bases and J lost 3; bases outside the gene matches: 8. The CDR3 is 15 residues long. The CDR3 DNA reads TGTGCCAGCAGCTCATCCCAGGGGGCTGTCTACGAGCAGTACTTC. Protein product: CASSSSQGAVYEQYF.

CDR3 nucleotide sequence: TGTGCCAGACAACCGGGACTAGCGGGCGGGGAGCTGTTTTTT. Translation: CARQPGLAGGELFF. The gene calls are TRBV19 and TRBJ2-2, with TRBD2 matching 12 bases. The germline gives CDR1 LNHDA, CDR2 SQIVND (reference sequence). V lost 9 bases and J lost 7; bases outside the gene matches: 6. This CDR3 has 14 amino acids.

A single count supports this clone. V is TRBV3-1 (or the pseudogene TRBV3-2) and J is TRBJ1-4, with TRBD1 matching over 9 bases. With 4 bases clipped from V and 7 bases from J, the junction kept 4 bases outside the gene matches. CDR1 LGHDT and CDR2 YNNKEL come from the germline V gene (reference sequence). This CDR3 has 14 amino acids. The CDR3 nucleotides are TGTGCCAGCAGCCTTAGACAGGGGGGTGAAAAACTGTTTTTT. Protein: CASSLRQGGEKLFF.